A single TCR beta chain is shown here with its context. Its cognate antigen is unknown. The read ends 3 residues before the CDR3 terminus; that terminus is restored from the germline J gene. The data derive from a study of T cells in women clearing cervical HPV infection. The overall study: Cases: HPV16-related CIN3 or worse on histology, a couple of invasive cancers.

Sequenced by immunoSEQ multiplex PCR; TCRdb stores in-frame clones only, minus some. Seen in this sample are roughly 22,000 clones; the ten most common clones hold 3% to 4%. General observations from the study: Each sample's T-cell count was unknown, possibly confounding richness.

Trimming removed 1 base at V and 3 bases at J, with 19 bases between. CDR1 is LNHNV, CDR2 YYDKDF, per germline (reference sequence). This CDR3 has 18 amino acids. All donors had a single incident cervical HPV16 infection, not prevalent. This sequence originates from a woman aged 18-70 years with a cervical HPV16 infection that either progressed to CIN3+ or cleared (not recorded which). The chain has TRBV15 and TRBJ2-1, with TRBD2 as a possible D gene (6 bases). Sequencing was carried out using blood buffy coat. The CDR3 here is CATSRADSGAFRYNEQFF. CDR3 DNA, as far as it was read: TGTGCCACCAGCAGAGCTGATAGCGGAGCCTTCCGCTACAATGAG.